A selection of T cell receptor beta chains follows, all from one sample in a study of shared clonotypes between healthy human individuals. Sequencing used immunoSEQ multiplex PCR; TCRdb keeps in-frame clones, though not all of them. The sample lists 1.5 million to 2.5 million clones; about 95% were seen once. The specimen sequenced was naive CD8+ T cells sorted from blood. Receptor source: a man in his late teens or twenties in good health. Each CDR3 is given with its conserved first and last residue. Fields, in order: CDR3 DNA, CDR3 protein, clone size, J gene, D gene, V gene. The D gene is left open where the match is weak. The size entry is marked missing in some rows and otherwise reads once, few, many or a size class.

TGTGCCAGCAGCTCCCCTGCCCCCAGGTTAAGCGGGAGAGCCTACGAGCAGTACTTC | CASSSPAPRLSGRAYEQYF | - | TRBJ2-7 | TRBD2 | TRBV7-9
TGTGCCAGCTCCTTAGGGGGAAACACTGAAGCTTTCTTT | CASSLGGNTEAFF | - | TRBJ1-1 | - | TRBV6-5
TGTGCCAGCAGTTTCCTAAGTCCTAGCGGGGTCTACGAGCAGTACTTC | CASSFLSPSGVYEQYF | once | TRBJ2-7 | TRBD2 | TRBV27
TGTGCCAGCGGCCTGTCAGCCTACGAGCAGTACTTC | CASGLSAYEQYF | - | TRBJ2-7 | - | TRBV5-8
TGTGCCAGCAGCAGGGACAGTTATAGCAATCAGCCCCAGCATTTT | CASSRDSYSNQPQHF | - | TRBJ1-5 | TRBD1 | TRBV7-6
TGTGCCAGCAGCTTGGGCCAGGGGAGCTCCTACGAGCAGTACTTC | CASSLGQGSSYEQYF | - | TRBJ2-7 | - | TRBV5-4
TGTGCCAGCAGTATCGCAGGGATGAACACTGAAGCTTTCTTT | CASSIAGMNTEAFF | - | TRBJ1-1 | - | TRBV27
TGTGCCAGTAGTATACCATGGGAGAACACTGAAGCTTTCTTT | CASSIPWENTEAFF | - | TRBJ1-1 | - | TRBV19
TGTGCCAGCAGCCCGAGGGGACTTACGACAGATACGCAGTATTTT | CASSPRGLTTDTQYF | - | TRBJ2-3 | - | TRBV13
TGTGCCAGCAGCTTGGAACTTAGCGGGGGGAGGCTGGGCCAAGAGACCCAGTACTTC | CASSLELSGGRLGQETQYF | - | TRBJ2-5 | TRBD2 | TRBV7-8
TGTGCCAGCAGCCTACAGGGGGGACCTGAAGCTTTCTTT | CASSLQGGPEAFF | - | TRBJ1-1 | TRBD1 | TRBV5-4
TGTGCCAGCAGTTTGCTCACCGGGTCTTGGACTGAAGCTTTCTTT | CASSLLTGSWTEAFF | - | TRBJ1-1 | - | TRBV28
TGTGCCAGCAGCTGGGGACTAGCGGGCCAGGAGGACGAGCAGTACTTC | CASSWGLAGQEDEQYF | - | TRBJ2-7 | TRBD2 | TRBV5-4
TGTGCCAGCAGTTTATCGGGGACAGGAAGGGGCTACACCTTC | CASSLSGTGRGYTF | - | TRBJ1-2 | TRBD1 | TRBV27
TGTGCCAGCAGTGTTGGGACTAGCGGGAGTCGACTAGATGAGCAGTTCTTC | CASSVGTSGSRLDEQFF | - | TRBJ2-1 | TRBD2 | TRBV2
TGTGCCAGCAACCCAACTAGCGGTTCTAGCACAGATACGCAGTATTTT | CASNPTSGSSTDTQYF | - | TRBJ2-3 | TRBD2 | TRBV5-6
TGCGCCAGCAGCCAACCCCAACCAACTAATGAAAAACTGTTTTTT | CASSQPQPTNEKLFF | - | TRBJ1-4 | - | TRBV4-1
TGTGCCAGCAGCTATGGAGGGTTATGGGGGCGGGAAGACCCCCTCCACTTT | CASSYGGLWGREDPLHF | few | TRBJ1-6 | - | TRBV11-2
TGTGCCAGCAGCTTAACGGCGGATGAGCAGTTCTTC | CASSLTADEQFF | - | TRBJ2-1 | - | TRBV7-3
TGCGCCAGCAGCATAGGGTCAGGAGAGACCCAGTACTTC | CASSIGSGETQYF | - | TRBJ2-5 | - | TRBV4-3
TGCGCCAGCAGCTTGGTTCCGAGCTCTGGAAACACCATATATTTT | CASSLVPSSGNTIYF | once | TRBJ1-3 | - | TRBV5-1
TGCGCCAGCAGCTTGGATGTGCCGAGCGCTGAAGCTTTCTTT | CASSLDVPSAEAFF | - | TRBJ1-1 | - | TRBV5-1
TGTGCCAGCAGCTTAGGCGGGTTGGACACTGAAGCTTTCTTT | CASSLGGLDTEAFF | once | TRBJ1-1 | - | TRBV5-6
TGTGCCATCAGTGATGAGCGGAGCTACAATGAGCAGTTCTTC | CAISDERSYNEQFF | - | TRBJ2-1 | - | TRBV10-3
TGTGCCATCAGGGTCCGTGGATTTGATCAGCCCCAGCATTTT | CAIRVRGFDQPQHF | - | TRBJ1-5 | - | TRBV2
TGTGCCAGCGAGGAGGTTGGCTACACCTTC | CASEEVGYTF | - | TRBJ1-2 | - | TRBV7-9
TGTGCCAGCAGCTTGAGGGGGACAGGGCAGGCCCTCTCTCTGAATTCACCCCTCCACTTT | CASSLRGTGQALSLNSPLHF | - | TRBJ1-6 | TRBD1 | TRBV5-5
TGTGCCAGCAACGTACTAGCGGGGGGGCCTAGCACAGATACGCAGTATTTT | CASNVLAGGPSTDTQYF | once | TRBJ2-3 | TRBD2 | TRBV7-2
TGTGCCAGTAGTCACAGGGGGTTGAACACTGAAGCTTTCTTT | CASSHRGLNTEAFF | - | TRBJ1-1 | TRBD1 | TRBV19
TGCGCCAGCAGCCCTGGGACTAGCGGGGAACATGAGCAGTTCTTC | CASSPGTSGEHEQFF | - | TRBJ2-1 | TRBD2 | TRBV4-1
TGCGCCAGCAGCTGGGACCCAGGGAACGGCTACACCTTC | CASSWDPGNGYTF | - | TRBJ1-2 | - | TRBV5-1
TGTGCCAGCAGCTTAGGGGCCAATGAGCAGTTCTTC | CASSLGANEQFF | once | TRBJ2-1 | - | TRBV11-1
TGTGCTAGTGGTTTGTGGACTAGCGGACAAGAGACCCAGTACTTC | CASGLWTSGQETQYF | - | TRBJ2-5 | TRBD2 | TRBV12-5
TGTGCCAGCAGTTTATCTGCTGGGGCAGTTGAAAAACTGTTTTTT | CASSLSAGAVEKLFF | - | TRBJ1-4 | - | TRBV27
TGTGCCTGGAGTGTGGGACAGGGTTTCCAAGAGACCCAGTACTTC | CAWSVGQGFQETQYF | - | TRBJ2-5 | TRBD1 | TRBV30
TGTGCCAGCAGCGTTACCGGGACAGGGCGGAACGAGCAGTACTTC | CASSVTGTGRNEQYF | - | TRBJ2-7 | TRBD1 | TRBV7-9
TGTGCCAGCAGTTTACCTACAGTCACAGATACGCAGTATTTT | CASSLPTVTDTQYF | - | TRBJ2-3 | - | TRBV28
TGTGCCAGCAGTTACCCGACAGCCAATTCACCCCTCCACTTT | CASSYPTANSPLHF | - | TRBJ1-6 | - | TRBV6-5
TGTGCCAGCAGTGGGTGGACTAGCGGGAGTGACATTCAGTACTTC | CASSGWTSGSDIQYF | - | TRBJ2-4 | TRBD2 | TRBV2
TGTGCCAGCAGTCCCAAGATAGGACAGACCGGGGAGCTGTTTTTT | CASSPKIGQTGELFF | once | TRBJ2-2 | - | TRBV11-3
TGTGCCAGCAGCCGTACCGGGGTCTACAATGAGCAGTTCTTC | CASSRTGVYNEQFF | - | TRBJ2-1 | - | TRBV7-9
TGCGCCAGCAGCAAAGAGGGGGAAGAGACCCAGTACTTC | CASSKEGEETQYF | - | TRBJ2-5 | - | TRBV4-1
TGTGCCAGCAGCCCGAGACTAGCGGGAGGGGACAATGAGCAGTTCTTC | CASSPRLAGGDNEQFF | - | TRBJ2-1 | TRBD2 | TRBV11-2
TGTGCCAGCAGCTTCCCAGGGGGCAATGAGCAGTTCTTC | CASSFPGGNEQFF | - | TRBJ2-1 | TRBD1 | TRBV13
TGTGCCAGCAGACCTGCCGGCGGGGTATTTGATGAGCAGTTCTTC | CASRPAGGVFDEQFF | - | TRBJ2-1 | - | TRBV6-6
TGTGCCAGCAGCGTTACCGGCTCCTACAATGAGCAGTTCTTC | CASSVTGSYNEQFF | once | TRBJ2-1 | - | TRBV9
TGCGCCAGCAGTGAGTCGAGACTGGACAATGAGCAGTTCTTC | CASSESRLDNEQFF | - | TRBJ2-1 | - | TRBV10-1
TGTGCCTGGAGTGTCCCGGTGCGACAGGGGGCCTTTTCTGGGGCCAACGTCCTGACTTTC | CAWSVPVRQGAFSGANVLTF | - | TRBJ2-6 | TRBD1 | TRBV30
TGTGCCAGCAGTTACTCTAGCTCCTACAATGAGCAGTTCTTC | CASSYSSSYNEQFF | - | TRBJ2-1 | - | TRBV6-5
TGTGCCAGCAGCCCCGTGGGGGTTACTGGCAATCAGCCCCAGCATTTT | CASSPVGVTGNQPQHF | - | TRBJ1-5 | - | TRBV27
TGTGCCAGCAGCTTAGCCCTTACAGGGGCGGAGCAGTACTTC | CASSLALTGAEQYF | - | TRBJ2-7 | TRBD1 | TRBV5-6
TGTGCCAGCAGTTGGACTCCGGGGACAGCTACCTACGAGCAGTACTTC | CASSWTPGTATYEQYF | - | TRBJ2-7 | TRBD1 | TRBV28
TGTGCCAGCAGCTTTGGGCGGGAGGGACCCGATACCCAGTACTTC | CASSFGREGPDTQYF | - | TRBJ2-5 | TRBD2 | TRBV5-4
TGTGCCAGCAGCTTCTCACAGGCCTACGAGCAGTACTTC | CASSFSQAYEQYF | - | TRBJ2-7 | - | TRBV7-2